Sequencing of this TCR beta chain was carried out in a study of cytomegalovirus exposure and HLA in healthy donors. With respect to this clone: Its antigen is as yet unknown.

The CDR3 is 16 residues long. V gave up 1 base and J gave up 7 bases, with 17 bases separating them. Germline CDR1 and CDR2: SNHLY and FYNNEI. The PCR had 60 Vbeta and 13 Jbeta primers. As handled by the study authors: Among the unique TCR beta chains that a later analysis counted, about 84 million in all, roughly 9.9 million were shared. The method was immunoSEQ multiplex PCR; TCRdb's version includes in-frame clones alone and lacks a portion of them. V, J and clone size were drawn from that table, and D and trimming were deduced from the DNA. This sample has some 150,000 clones; 82% occur once, and the top ten carry 5% to 7.5%. Whole-study findings and limits: Serostatus for CMV was the only available immune exposure information. Segments of the TCR beta V type were, in most cases, productive about 87% or about 30% of the time in an earlier analysis.

Sequencing input: PBMCs. The clonotype was recovered from a woman aged 45-59 years in good health and CMV-seropositive. The chain carries TRBV2 and TRBJ2-1; possibly TRBD2 for D (6 bases). The CDR3 here is CASSEVASLSGNEQFF. In nucleotides, the CDR3 is TGTGCCAGCAGTGAAGTGGCTAGCCTAAGCGGGAATGAGCAGTTCTTC.